The TCR beta chain described here comes from a study of siplizumab effects on memory and regulatory T cells. Overall study findings and caveats: Confirmation that proliferating Tregs from siplizumab cultures had suppressive function was not obtained.

Germline V CDR1 and CDR2: SGHRS, YFSETQ. The ends lost 0 bases at V and 4 bases at J; junction bases unmatched: 6. There are 16 residues in the CDR3. Worth noting for this clone: What it binds is unknown.

Repertoires were generated with immunoSEQ multiplex PCR, while TCRdb's copy carries only in-frame clones and drops some. The sample shows roughly 82,000 clones, roughly 89% of them seen only once. This receptor was identified in a human donor in good health. This rearrangement joins TRBV5-1 to TRBJ1-4, with 7 positions matching TRBD1. Source material: Tregs sorted from blood. The CDR3 DNA sequence: TGCGCCAGCAGCTTGGCCGGCGGGACAGTTAATGAAAAACTGTTTTTT. Translation: CASSLAGGTVNEKLFF.